One T cell receptor beta chain is described in this entry. Its antigen is unidentified. The sample comes from a study of monozygotic twins with inflammatory bowel disease. Overall study findings and caveats: Versus healthy twins, IBD patients showed fewer clonotypes shared with others, especially with disease activity.

Making cDNA involved eight separate reactions per sample. TCRdb re-called the 5' RACE reads and gives one entry per CDR3 protein, without DNA. This sample's table reports under 350,000 distinct CDR3 sequences. The specimen sequenced was blood. The sequence came from a human donor with ulcerative colitis or Crohn's disease, or a healthy co-twin of an affected twin (not recorded which).

CDR3 region: CATSDPGTGFEETQYF. V usage is TRBV24-1 and J usage is TRBJ2-5; TCRdb's D gene call, TRBD1, goes unchecked for lack of DNA. Germline V lookup: CDR1 KGHDR, CDR2 SFDVKD. The CDR3 contains 16 residues.